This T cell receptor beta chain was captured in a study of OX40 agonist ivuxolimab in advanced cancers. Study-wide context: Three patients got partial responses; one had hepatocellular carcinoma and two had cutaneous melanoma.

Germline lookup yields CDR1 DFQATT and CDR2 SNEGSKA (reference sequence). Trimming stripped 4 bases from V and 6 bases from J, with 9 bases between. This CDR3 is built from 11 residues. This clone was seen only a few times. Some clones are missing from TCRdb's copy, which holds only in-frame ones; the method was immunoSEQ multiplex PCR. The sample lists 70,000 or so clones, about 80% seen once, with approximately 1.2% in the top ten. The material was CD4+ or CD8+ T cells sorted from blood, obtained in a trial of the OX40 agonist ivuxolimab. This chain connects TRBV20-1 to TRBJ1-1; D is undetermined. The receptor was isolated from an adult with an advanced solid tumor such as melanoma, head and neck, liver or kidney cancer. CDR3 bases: TGCAGTGCTAAGGTAGGATCTGAAGCTTTCTTT. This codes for CSAKVGSEAFF.